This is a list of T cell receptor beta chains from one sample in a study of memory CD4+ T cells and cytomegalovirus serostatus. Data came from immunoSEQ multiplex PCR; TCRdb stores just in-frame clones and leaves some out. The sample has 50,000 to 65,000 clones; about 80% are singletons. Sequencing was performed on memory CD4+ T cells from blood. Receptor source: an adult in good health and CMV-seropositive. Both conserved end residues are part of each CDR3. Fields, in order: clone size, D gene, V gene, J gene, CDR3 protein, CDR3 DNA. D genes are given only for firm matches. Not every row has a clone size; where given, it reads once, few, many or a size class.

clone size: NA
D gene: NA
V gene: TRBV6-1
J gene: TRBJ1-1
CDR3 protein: CASSERGAFF
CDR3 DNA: TGTGCCAGCAGTGAAAGGGGGGCTTTCTTT

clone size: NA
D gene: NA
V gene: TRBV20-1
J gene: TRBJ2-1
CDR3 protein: CSAVGTQQFF
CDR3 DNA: TGCAGTGCTGTAGGGACGCAGCAGTTCTTC

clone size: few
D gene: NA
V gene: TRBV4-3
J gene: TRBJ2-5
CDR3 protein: CASSQGRSRKETQYF
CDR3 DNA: TGCGCCAGCAGCCAAGGGCGGTCCAGGAAAGAGACCCAGTACTTC

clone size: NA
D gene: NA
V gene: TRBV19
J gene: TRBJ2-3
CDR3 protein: CATRIGGALTDTQYF
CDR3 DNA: TGTGCCACCCGCATAGGGGGAGCCCTCACAGATACGCAGTATTTT

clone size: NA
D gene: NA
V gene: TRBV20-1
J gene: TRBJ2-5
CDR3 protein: CSCRAEETQYF
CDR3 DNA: TGCAGTTGCCGGGCAGAAGAGACCCAGTACTTC

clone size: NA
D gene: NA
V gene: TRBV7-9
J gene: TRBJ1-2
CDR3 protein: CASSSSGAYGYTF
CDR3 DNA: TGTGCCAGCAGTTCATCAGGGGCCTATGGCTACACCTTC

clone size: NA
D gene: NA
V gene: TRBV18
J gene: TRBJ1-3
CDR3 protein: CASSSTGSGNTIYF
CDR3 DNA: TGTGCCAGCTCATCCACAGGCTCTGGAAACACCATATATTTT

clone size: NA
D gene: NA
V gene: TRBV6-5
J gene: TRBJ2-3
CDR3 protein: CASSSLQGRENTQYF
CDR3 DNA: TGTGCCAGCAGTTCGTTACAGGGAAGGGAGAATACGCAGTATTTT

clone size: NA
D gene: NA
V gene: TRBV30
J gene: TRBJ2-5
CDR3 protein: CAWSMAHQETQYF
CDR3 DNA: TGTGCCTGGAGTATGGCACACCAAGAGACCCAGTACTTC

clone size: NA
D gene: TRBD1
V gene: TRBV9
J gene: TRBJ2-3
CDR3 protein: CASSVAMTGVADTQYF
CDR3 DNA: TGTGCCAGCAGCGTAGCTATGACAGGGGTGGCAGATACGCAGTATTTT

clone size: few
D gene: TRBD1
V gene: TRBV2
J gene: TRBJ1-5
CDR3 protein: CASSQRGLGNQPQHF
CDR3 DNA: TGTGCCAGCAGTCAGAGGGGGCTCGGCAATCAGCCCCAGCATTTT

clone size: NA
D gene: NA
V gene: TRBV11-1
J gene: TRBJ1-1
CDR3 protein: CASSFSSLNTEAFF
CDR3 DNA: TGTGCCAGCAGCTTTTCCTCCCTGAACACTGAAGCTTTCTTT

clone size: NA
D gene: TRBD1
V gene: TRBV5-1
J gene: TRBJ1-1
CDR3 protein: CASSNLQGSTEAFF
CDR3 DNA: TGCGCCAGCAGCAATTTACAGGGGTCGACTGAAGCTTTCTTT

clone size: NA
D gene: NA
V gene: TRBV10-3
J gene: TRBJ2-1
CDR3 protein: CAISEIQGSYNEQFF
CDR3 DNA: TGTGCCATCAGTGAGATCCAGGGTTCCTACAATGAGCAGTTCTTC

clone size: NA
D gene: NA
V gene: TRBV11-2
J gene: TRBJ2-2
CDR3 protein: CASRPSENTGELFF
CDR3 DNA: TGTGCCAGCCGCCCGTCCGAGAACACCGGGGAGCTGTTTTTT

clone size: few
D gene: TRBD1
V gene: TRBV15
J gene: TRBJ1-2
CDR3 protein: CATRTGGIGDYGYTF
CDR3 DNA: TGTGCCACCCGGACAGGGGGCATAGGCGACTATGGCTACACCTTC

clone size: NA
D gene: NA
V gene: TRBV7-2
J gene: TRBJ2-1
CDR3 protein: CASSLVFRDNEQFF
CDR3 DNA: TGTGCCAGCAGCTTAGTTTTCAGGGACAATGAGCAGTTCTTC

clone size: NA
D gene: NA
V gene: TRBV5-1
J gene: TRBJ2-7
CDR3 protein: CASSFHAEQYF
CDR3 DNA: TGCGCCAGCAGCTTTCATGCCGAGCAGTACTTC